The 28 T cell receptor beta chains below were found in one sample sequenced in a study of response to subunit inactivated influenza vaccine. MiXCR, applied by TCRdb to the RT-PCR reads, yields one record per CDR3 protein. The sample lists around 180,000 distinct CDR3 sequences, about 10% occurring once. This sample comprised non-naive T cells sorted from PBMCs, obtained on the day of vaccination. These receptor sequences come from a man in his fifties or sixties who received an inactivated influenza vaccine.

This clonotype was recorded a few times. This CDR3 is CASSTAGQHYGYTF. The CDR3 bases are TGTGCCAGTAGTACTGCGGGACAGCACTATGGCTACACCTTC. The genes are TRBV19 and TRBJ1-2; the match to TRBD1 covers 7 bases. V dropped 4 bases and J dropped 3; count of bases not matched to a gene: 5. Germline CDR1 reads LNHDA; CDR2 reads SQIVND (reference sequence). The CDR3 covers 14 residues.

The chain combines TRBV24-1 with TRBJ2-1, with TRBD2 identical over 8 bases. This CDR3 has 17 amino acids. Germline CDR1 and CDR2: KGHDR and SFDVKD. The V segment lost 0 bases and the J segment 5 bases; nucleotides outside the gene matches: 8. CDR3 nucleotide sequence: TGTGCCACCAGTGATTTGCCACGTAGCGGGAACCACAATGAGCAGTTCTTC. This codes for CATSDLPRSGNHNEQFF.

This clonotype was counted ten times or more. V and J are TRBV12-3 or TRBV12-4 and TRBJ2-3; 9 nucleotides agree with TRBD2. The junction had 5 bases not matched to a gene; V was cut back by 6 bases and J by 1 base. The CDR3 is made up of 15 amino acids. Here the CDR3 DNA reads TGTGCCAGCAGCCCGAGCGGGGGGCGCACAGATACGCAGTATTTT. Its protein product is CASSPSGGRTDTQYF.

The chain links TRBV29-1 to TRBJ1-1; no clear D gene. CDR1 and CDR2 (germline): SQVTM, ANQGSEA. Trimming removed 6 bases at V and 0 bases at J, with 8 bases between. CDR3 length: 12 residues. CDR3 region: CSVGTLNTEAFF. CDR3 sequence (DNA): TGCAGCGTCGGCACTCTGAACACTGAAGCTTTCTTT.

The sample holds many counts of this clonotype. This sequence joins TRBV7-2 and TRBJ2-7; D may be TRBD1 or TRBD2 (5 bases each). With 5 bases removed from V and 3 bases from J, the gap between germline ends came to 11 bases. Looked up from germline, CDR1 is SGHTA and CDR2 is FQGNSA. This CDR3 is built from 13 residues. CDR3 sequence reads: CASSRDRRYEQYF. CDR3 coding DNA: TGTGCCAGCAGCAGGGACCGCCGCTACGAGCAGTACTTC.

This clonotype turned up a few times. This chain connects TRBV28 to TRBJ2-7; D uncertain. From germline, CDR1 is MDHEN and CDR2 SYDVKM. The CDR3 spans 13 residues. V gave up 6 bases and J gave up 5 bases, with 14 bases separating them. In DNA form, the CDR3 reads TGTGCCAGCAGCCCTCCAGGACGGGACGAGCAGTACTTC. Protein product: CASSPPGRDEQYF.

The J gene is TRBJ1-2, the V gene TRBV7-2, with D possibly being TRBD1 (5 bases). From germline, CDR1 is SGHTA and CDR2 FQGNSA. Trimming removed 7 bases at V and 2 bases at J, with 11 bases between. The CDR3 covers 13 residues. The CDR3 DNA sequence: TGTGCCAGCAAAATGACAGTAAACTATGGCTACACCTTC. Translation gives CASKMTVNYGYTF.

This sequence joins TRBV5-1 and TRBJ1-5; D is perhaps TRBD1 (5 bases). This CDR3 contains 14 residues. Germline CDR1 and CDR2: SGHRS and YFSETQ. With 4 bases removed from V and 2 bases from J, the gap between germline ends came to 10 bases. The CDR3 coding sequence is TGCGCCAGCAGCCCGACAGTGGGCAATCAGCCCCAGCATTTT. This encodes CASSPTVGNQPQHF.

This clonotype was counted at least ten times. The chain carries TRBV24-1 and TRBJ2-7, with TRBD1 identical over 7 bases. CDR1 KGHDR and CDR2 SFDVKD come from the germline V gene. This CDR3 has 15 amino acids. Losses at the gene ends were 2 bases for V and 0 bases for J; bases not matched to a gene: 3. This chain's CDR3 is CATSDSGTDSYEQYF. CDR3 nucleotide sequence: TGTGCCACCAGTGATTCCGGGACAGACTCCTACGAGCAGTACTTC.

This clonotype was picked up a small number of times. V and J are TRBV28 and TRBJ1-1; D is unclear. The CDR3 spans 11 residues. Germline lookup yields CDR1 MDHEN and CDR2 SYDVKM. V lost 7 bases and J 9 bases, leaving 12 bases between the germline ends. The CDR3 is CASTGRTKAFF. CDR3 DNA: TGTGCCAGCACAGGACGGACCAAAGCTTTCTTT.

This clonotype was found many times. V and J are TRBV7-2 and TRBJ1-2; the match to TRBD1 covers 8 bases. Germline V lookup: CDR1 SGHTA, CDR2 FQGNSA. V lost 1 base and J lost 8; bases outside the gene matches: 9. The length of the CDR3 is 15 residues. The CDR3 sequence is CASSLVVQGASGYTF. DNA for the CDR3: TGTGCCAGCAGCTTAGTGGTGCAGGGGGCTTCAGGCTACACCTTC.

This clonotype showed up just a few times. J is TRBJ2-5 and V is TRBV20-1; D possibly corresponds to TRBD2 (5 bases). The CDR3 spans 10 residues. CDR1 is DFQATT and CDR2 is SNEGSKA in the germline V gene (reference sequence). Trimming pared 5 bases from V and 9 bases from J, leaving 10 bases between. CDR3 residues: CSAQPGAQYF. The CDR3 DNA follows: TGCAGTGCTCAGCCCGGGGCCCAGTACTTC.

The rearrangement links TRBV5-5 to TRBJ1-5; no definite D call. Deletions cut 3 bases from V and 0 bases from J, with 10 bases between. The length of the CDR3 is 15 residues. Per germline, CDR1 SGHKS and CDR2 YYEKEE (reference sequence). The CDR3 region is CASSSRTDSNQPQHF. In DNA form, the CDR3 reads TGTGCCAGCAGCTCGCGGACTGATAGCAATCAGCCCCAGCATTTT.

Worth noting for this clonotype: Given a much more abundant clone one base away, this may be a read error. This chain connects TRBV11-1 to TRBJ1-1; 9 positions match TRBD1. CDR3 length: 14 residues. Germline V gene sequence: CDR1 SGHAT, CDR2 FQDESV (reference sequence). CDR3 sequence: CTSGTGQGNTEAFF. The CDR3, as DNA: TGTACCAGCGGGACAGGGCAAGGGAACACTGAAGCTTTCTTT. Supplemented by reference TRBV11-1 and TRBJ1-1, the full variable domain reads EAEVAQSPRYKITEKSQAVAFWCDPISGHATLYWYRQILGQGPELLVQFQDESVVDDSQLPKDRFSAERLKGVDSTLKIQPAELGDSAMYLCTSGTGQGNTEAFFGQGTRLTVV.

The rearrangement uses TRBV7-2 and TRBJ1-1; no definite D call. Germline CDR1 SGHTA, CDR2 FQGNSA. Trimming pared 7 bases from V and 3 bases from J, leaving 12 bases between. The CDR3 is 13 amino acids. CDR3 in amino acids: CASTLEGHTEAFF. The CDR3 nucleotides are TGTGCCAGCACCCTAGAAGGGCACACTGAAGCTTTCTTT.

This clonotype was seen repeatedly, ten times or more. J is TRBJ1-1 and V is TRBV20-1, with TRBD1 matching 9 bases. The trim removed 4 bases at V and 3 bases at J, leaving 18 bases unmatched. The germline CDR1 and CDR2 sequences are DFQATT and SNEGSKA (reference sequence). The length of the CDR3 is 18 residues. This CDR3 reads CSAMANPGQGLSYTEAFF. The CDR3 bases are TGCAGTGCTATGGCTAACCCGGGACAGGGACTCTCCTACACTGAAGCTTTCTTT.

This clonotype was seen a handful of times. The chain couples TRBV11-2 to TRBJ2-1; 11 bases are shared with TRBD2. Looked up from germline, CDR1 is SGHAT and CDR2 is FQNNGV. V lost 5 bases, J lost 9 bases, and 9 bases stayed unmatched. The CDR3 consists of 15 residues. The CDR3 here is CASSVTSGGPGEQFF. In nucleotides, the CDR3 is TGTGCCAGCAGCGTAACTAGCGGGGGCCCCGGTGAGCAGTTCTTC.

As to this clonotype: A read error is possible here, since a much larger clone lies one base away. This sequence joins TRBV3-1 and TRBJ2-7, with a weak D call TRBD2 (6 bases). The CDR3 extends over 14 amino acids. With 1 base removed from V and 10 bases from J, the gap between germline ends came to 17 bases. The germline CDR1 and CDR2 sequences are LGHDT and YNNKEL (reference sequence). The CDR3 loop is CASSQVTSVADQYF. As DNA, the CDR3 is TGTGCCAGCAGCCAAGTGACTAGTGTCGCCGATCAGTACTTC.

This clonotype was counted between two and nine times. The chain links TRBV28 to TRBJ2-7; D gene ambiguous. Trimming shortened V by 3 bases and J by 4 bases, and 13 bases separated the two germline ends. Germline V gene lookup returns CDR1 MDHEN and CDR2 SYDVKM. CDR3 length: 14 residues. CDR3 sequence reads: CASSFGQNLYEQYF. DNA for the CDR3: TGTGCCAGCAGTTTTGGTCAGAATCTATACGAGCAGTACTTC. Drawing the rest from reference TRBV28 and TRBJ2-7, the complete variable domain is DVKVTQSSRYLVKRTGEKVFLECVQDMDHENMFWYRQDPGLGLRLIYFSYDVKMKEKGDIPEGYSVSREKKERFSLILESASTNQTSMYLCASSFGQNLYEQYFGPGTRLTVT.

This clonotype has a handful of counts. The chain has TRBV24-1 and TRBJ2-5; 8 bases line up with TRBD1. In germline, CDR1 is KGHDR, CDR2 SFDVKD. The CDR3 consists of 14 residues. V dropped 4 bases and J dropped 3; count of bases not matched to a gene: 3. CDR3 loop: CATSDPGQEETQYF. The CDR3 DNA sequence: TGTGCCACCAGTGACCCGGGACAGGAAGAGACCCAGTACTTC.

This clonotype appeared many times. V usage is TRBV3-1 and J usage is TRBJ1-5, with 7 nucleotides matching TRBD1. The germline gives CDR1 LGHDT, CDR2 YNNKEL (reference sequence). The junction had 2 bases not matched to a gene; V was cut back by 4 bases and J by 2 bases. CDR3 length: 14 residues. This CDR3 reads CASSLGTGNQPQHF. Written as DNA, the CDR3 is TGTGCCAGCAGCCTTGGGACAGGCAATCAGCCCCAGCATTTT.

In its sample, this clonotype was seen many times. The V call is TRBV9, the J call TRBJ2-5, with 7 bases lining up with TRBD1. This CDR3 contains 14 residues. Germline V CDR1 and CDR2: SGDLS, YYNGEE. V lost 4 bases and J lost 1; bases outside the gene matches: 4. DNA of the CDR3: TGTGCCAGCAGCACTGGGACAGTCCAAGAGACCCAGTACTTC. As protein: CASSTGTVQETQYF. Combining the CDR3 with reference TRBV9 and TRBJ2-5 gives the whole variable domain DSGVTQTPKHLITATGQRVTLRCSPRSGDLSVYWYQQSLDQGLQFLIQYYNGEERAKGNILERFSAQQFPDLHSELNLSSLELGDSALYFCASSTGTVQETQYFGPGTRLLVL.

This clonotype has just a few counts. The chain has TRBV5-4 and TRBJ2-7; TRBD2 agrees at 14 bases. Trimming cost V 1 base and J 7 bases; bases outside gene matches: 7. Germline V CDR1 and CDR2: SGHNT, YYREEE (reference sequence). CDR3 length equals 16 residues. The CDR3: CASSLPGTSGSEEQYF. CDR3 DNA: TGTGCCAGCAGCTTGCCCGGGACTAGCGGGAGTGAAGAGCAGTACTTC.

The chain recombines TRBV10-3 with TRBJ2-2; TRBD1 matches 9 bases. V dropped 6 bases and J dropped 4; count of bases not matched to a gene: 12. The germline V gene encodes CDR1 ENHRY and CDR2 SYGVKD. The length of the CDR3 is 17 residues. CDR3 region: CAISSGTGRGLTGELFF. The CDR3 nucleotides read TGTGCCATCAGCTCCGGGACAGGGCGAGGGCTCACCGGGGAGCTGTTTTTT.

This clonotype showed up just once. The chain uses TRBV20-1 and TRBJ1-4; D may be TRBD1 (6 bases). This CDR3 comprises 15 residues. CDR1 and CDR2 (germline): DFQATT, SNEGSKA (reference sequence). Deletions cut 3 bases from V and 10 bases from J, with 21 bases between. The CDR3 region has the DNA TGCAGTGCTAGTTCCGGGGACTCCTTGACAGGAAAACTGTTTTTT. This translates into CSASSGDSLTGKLFF.

This clonotype was seen a few times. This chain connects TRBV21-1 to TRBJ1-6; TRBD1, the D gene given by the table, was not confirmed from the DNA. TRBV21-1 is described as a pseudogene. CDR3 length equals 14 residues. The CDR3 sequence is CASSKAGGRAPLHF. In DNA, the CDR3 is TGTGCCAGCAGCAAAGCAGGGGGCAGGGCACCCCTCCACTTT.

This clonotype was counted ten times or more. J is TRBJ2-7 and V is TRBV5-5, with a possible D match to TRBD1 (5 bases). CDR1 SGHKS and CDR2 YYEKEE come from the germline V gene (reference sequence). Trimming left V 4 bases short and J 4 bases short, with 24 bases between. CDR3 length: 17 amino acids. CDR3 bases: TGTGCCAGCAGCCCTATACGTACAGGATTGGGGCTTTACGAGCAGTACTTC. It specifies CASSPIRTGLGLYEQYF.

CDR3: CSAPALRDSYEQYF. DNA for the CDR3: TGCAGTGCTCCCGCCCTCCGGGACAGCTACGAGCAGTACTTC. The chain recombines TRBV20-1 with TRBJ2-7; 7 bases are a match to TRBD1. V gave up 5 bases and J gave up 3 bases; unmatched junction bases: 10. Germline CDR1 reads DFQATT; CDR2 reads SNEGSKA (reference sequence). The CDR3 spans 14 residues.